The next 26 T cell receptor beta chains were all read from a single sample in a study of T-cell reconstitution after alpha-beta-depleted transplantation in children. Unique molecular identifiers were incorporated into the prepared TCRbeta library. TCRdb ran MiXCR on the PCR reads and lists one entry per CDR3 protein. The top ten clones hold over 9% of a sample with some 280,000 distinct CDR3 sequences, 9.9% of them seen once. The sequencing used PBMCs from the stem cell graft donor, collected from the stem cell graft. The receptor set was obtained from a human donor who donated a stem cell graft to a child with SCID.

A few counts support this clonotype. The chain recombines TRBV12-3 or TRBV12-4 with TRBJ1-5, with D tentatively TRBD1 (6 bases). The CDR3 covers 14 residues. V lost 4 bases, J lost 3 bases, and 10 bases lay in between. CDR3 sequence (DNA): TGTGCCAGCAGTTCCGGGACACTCAATCAGCCCCAGCATTTT. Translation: CASSSGTLNQPQHF.

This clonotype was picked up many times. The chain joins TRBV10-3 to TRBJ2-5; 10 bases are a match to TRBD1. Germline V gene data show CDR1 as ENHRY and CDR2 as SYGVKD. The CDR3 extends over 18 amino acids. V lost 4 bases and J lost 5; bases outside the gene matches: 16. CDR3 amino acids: CAISGVRDRGGAQETQYF. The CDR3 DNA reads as TGTGCCATCAGTGGGGTTCGGGACAGGGGAGGAGCCCAGGAGACCCAGTACTTC.

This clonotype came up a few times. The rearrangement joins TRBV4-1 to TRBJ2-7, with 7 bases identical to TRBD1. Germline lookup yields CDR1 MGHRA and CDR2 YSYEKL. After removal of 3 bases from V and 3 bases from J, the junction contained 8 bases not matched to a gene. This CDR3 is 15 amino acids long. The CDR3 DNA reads TGCGCCAGCAGCCAGGTCCGGGACAGAGTCTACGAGCAGTACTTC. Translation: CASSQVRDRVYEQYF.

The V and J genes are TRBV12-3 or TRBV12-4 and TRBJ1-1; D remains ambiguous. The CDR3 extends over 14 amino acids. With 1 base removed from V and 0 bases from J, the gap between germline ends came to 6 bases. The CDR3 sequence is CASSLGLLNTEAFF. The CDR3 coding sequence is TGTGCCAGCAGTTTAGGCTTACTGAACACTGAAGCTTTCTTT.

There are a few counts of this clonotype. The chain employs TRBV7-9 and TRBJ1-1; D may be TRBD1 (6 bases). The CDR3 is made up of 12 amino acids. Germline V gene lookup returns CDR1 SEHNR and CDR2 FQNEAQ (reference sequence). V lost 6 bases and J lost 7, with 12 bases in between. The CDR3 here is CASSFRTVEAFF. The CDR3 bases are TGTGCCAGCAGTTTTCGGACAGTTGAAGCTTTCTTT.

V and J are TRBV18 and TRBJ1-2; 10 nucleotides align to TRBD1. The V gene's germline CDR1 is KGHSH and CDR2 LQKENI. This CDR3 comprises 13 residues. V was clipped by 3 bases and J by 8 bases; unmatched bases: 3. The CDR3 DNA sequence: TGTGCCAGCTCACCGGGACAGGGGATCGGCTACACCTTC. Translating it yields CASSPGQGIGYTF. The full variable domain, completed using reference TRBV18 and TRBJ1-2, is NAGVMQNPRHLVRRRGQEARLRCSPMKGHSHVYWYRQLPEEGLKFMVYLQKENIIDESGMPKERFSAEFPKEGPSILRIQQVVRGDSAAYFCASSPGQGIGYTFGSGTRLTVV.

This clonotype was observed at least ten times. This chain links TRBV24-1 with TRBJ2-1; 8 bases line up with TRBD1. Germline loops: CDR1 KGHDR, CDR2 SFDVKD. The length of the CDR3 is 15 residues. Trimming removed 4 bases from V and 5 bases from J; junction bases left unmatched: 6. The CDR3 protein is CATSDSGQGHNEQFF. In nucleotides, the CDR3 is TGTGCCACCAGTGACTCCGGACAGGGCCACAATGAGCAGTTCTTC.

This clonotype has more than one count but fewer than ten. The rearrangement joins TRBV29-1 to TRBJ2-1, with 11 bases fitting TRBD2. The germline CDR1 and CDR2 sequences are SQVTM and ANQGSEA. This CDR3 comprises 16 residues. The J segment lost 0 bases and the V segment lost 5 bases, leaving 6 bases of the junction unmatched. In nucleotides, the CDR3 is TGCAGCGTTATTTTAGCGGGAGGGAGCTCCTACAATGAGCAGTTCTTC. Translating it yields CSVILAGGSSYNEQFF.

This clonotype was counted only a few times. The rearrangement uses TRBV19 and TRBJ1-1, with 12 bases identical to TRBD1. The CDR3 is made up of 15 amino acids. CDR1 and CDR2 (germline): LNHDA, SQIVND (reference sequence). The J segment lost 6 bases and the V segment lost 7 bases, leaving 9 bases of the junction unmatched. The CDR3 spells CASIPGQGARAEAFF. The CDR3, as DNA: TGTGCCAGTATTCCGGGACAGGGGGCTAGGGCTGAAGCTTTCTTT.

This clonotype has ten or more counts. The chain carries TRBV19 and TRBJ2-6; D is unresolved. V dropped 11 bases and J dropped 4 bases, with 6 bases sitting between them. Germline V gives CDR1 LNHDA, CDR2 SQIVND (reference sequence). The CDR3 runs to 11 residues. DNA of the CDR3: TGTGCCGGCCCAGGGGCCAACGTCCTGACTTTC. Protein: CAGPGANVLTF.

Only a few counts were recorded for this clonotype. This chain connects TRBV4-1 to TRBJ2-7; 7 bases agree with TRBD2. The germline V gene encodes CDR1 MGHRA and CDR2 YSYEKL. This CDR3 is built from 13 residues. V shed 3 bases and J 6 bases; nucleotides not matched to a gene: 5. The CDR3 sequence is CASSHPVAGEQYF. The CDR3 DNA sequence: TGCGCCAGCAGCCACCCGGTAGCGGGCGAGCAGTACTTC.

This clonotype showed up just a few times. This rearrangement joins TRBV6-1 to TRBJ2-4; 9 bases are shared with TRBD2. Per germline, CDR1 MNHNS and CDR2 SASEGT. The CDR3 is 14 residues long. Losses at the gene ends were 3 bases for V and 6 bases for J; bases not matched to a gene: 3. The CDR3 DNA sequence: TGTGCCAGCAGTGAGGGACTAGCCGGAAACATTCAGTACTTC. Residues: CASSEGLAGNIQYF.

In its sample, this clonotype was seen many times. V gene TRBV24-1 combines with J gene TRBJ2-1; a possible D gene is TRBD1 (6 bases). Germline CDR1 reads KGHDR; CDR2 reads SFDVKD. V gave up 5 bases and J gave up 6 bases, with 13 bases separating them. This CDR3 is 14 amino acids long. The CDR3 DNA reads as TGTGCCACCAGTGGGGGACACGGCTCCAATGAGCAGTTCTTC. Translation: CATSGGHGSNEQFF.

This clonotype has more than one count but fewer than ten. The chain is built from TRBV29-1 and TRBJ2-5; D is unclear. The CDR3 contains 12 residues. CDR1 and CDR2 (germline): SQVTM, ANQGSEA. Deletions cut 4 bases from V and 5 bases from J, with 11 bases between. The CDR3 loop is CSVVASLETQYF. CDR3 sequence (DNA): TGCAGCGTTGTCGCGTCGTTGGAGACCCAGTACTTC.

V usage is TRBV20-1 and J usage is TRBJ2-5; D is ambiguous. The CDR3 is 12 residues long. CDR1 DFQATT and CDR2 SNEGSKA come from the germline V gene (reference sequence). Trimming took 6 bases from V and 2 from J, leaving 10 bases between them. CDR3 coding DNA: TGCAGTGCGGCACAAGCGCAAGAGACCCAGTACTTC. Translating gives CSAAQAQETQYF.

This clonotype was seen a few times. CDR3 DNA: TGCAGCGCCGGGGCGGACTACGAGCAGTACTTC. Translation gives CSAGADYEQYF. V and J are TRBV29-1 and TRBJ2-7; D could derive from TRBD1 or TRBD2 (5 bases each). Trimming left V 7 bases short and J 3 bases short, with 10 bases between. Germline CDR1 reads SQVTM; CDR2 reads ANQGSEA. This CDR3 is 11 amino acids long.

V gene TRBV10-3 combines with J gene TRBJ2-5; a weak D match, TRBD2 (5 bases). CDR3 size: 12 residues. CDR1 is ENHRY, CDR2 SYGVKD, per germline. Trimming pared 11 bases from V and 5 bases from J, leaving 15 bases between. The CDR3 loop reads CAASSSDETQYF. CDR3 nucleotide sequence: TGTGCCGCGTCTAGCTCTGACGAGACCCAGTACTTC.

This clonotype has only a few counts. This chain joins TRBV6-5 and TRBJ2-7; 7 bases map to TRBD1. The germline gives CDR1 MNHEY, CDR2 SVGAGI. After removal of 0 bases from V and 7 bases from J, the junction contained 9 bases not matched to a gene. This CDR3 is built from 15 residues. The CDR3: CASSYSTSGTAEQYF. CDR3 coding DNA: TGTGCCAGCAGTTACTCAACTTCGGGGACAGCTGAGCAGTACTTC.

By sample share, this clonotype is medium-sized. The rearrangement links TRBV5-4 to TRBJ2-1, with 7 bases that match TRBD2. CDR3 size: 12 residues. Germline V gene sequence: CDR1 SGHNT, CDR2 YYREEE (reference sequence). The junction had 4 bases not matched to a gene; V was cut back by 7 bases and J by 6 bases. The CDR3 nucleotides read TGTGCCAGCTTTGGGGGGGTCAATGAGCAGTTCTTC. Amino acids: CASFGGVNEQFF.

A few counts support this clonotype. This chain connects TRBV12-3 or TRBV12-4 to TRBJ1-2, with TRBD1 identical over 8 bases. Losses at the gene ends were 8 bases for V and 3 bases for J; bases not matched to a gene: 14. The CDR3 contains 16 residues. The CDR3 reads CASLDRVRGFDYGYTF. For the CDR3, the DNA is TGTGCCAGCCTGGACAGGGTGAGGGGGTTTGACTATGGCTACACCTTC.

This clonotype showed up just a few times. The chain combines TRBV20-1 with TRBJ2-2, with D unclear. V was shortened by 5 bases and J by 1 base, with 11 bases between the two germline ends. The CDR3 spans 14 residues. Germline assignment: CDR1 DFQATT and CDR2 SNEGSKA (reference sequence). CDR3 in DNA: TGCAGTGCTCCCCGCGACGGGAACACCGGGGAGCTGTTTTTT. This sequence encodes CSAPRDGNTGELFF.

CDR3 protein: CASSYSTVSVDTQYF. DNA for the CDR3: TGTGCCAGCAGTTACTCGACGGTGTCTGTGGATACGCAGTATTTT. This chain links TRBV6-5 with TRBJ2-3; D uncertain. V lost 0 bases and J 6 bases, leaving 13 bases between the germline ends. The germline V gene encodes CDR1 MNHEY and CDR2 SVGAGI. CDR3 length: 15 amino acids.

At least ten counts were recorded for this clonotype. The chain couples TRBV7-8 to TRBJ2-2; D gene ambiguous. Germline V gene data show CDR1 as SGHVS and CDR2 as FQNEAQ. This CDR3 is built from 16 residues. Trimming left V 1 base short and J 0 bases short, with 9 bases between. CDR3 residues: CASSLGYPPNTGELFF. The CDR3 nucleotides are TGTGCCAGCAGCTTAGGATACCCTCCGAACACCGGGGAGCTGTTTTTT.

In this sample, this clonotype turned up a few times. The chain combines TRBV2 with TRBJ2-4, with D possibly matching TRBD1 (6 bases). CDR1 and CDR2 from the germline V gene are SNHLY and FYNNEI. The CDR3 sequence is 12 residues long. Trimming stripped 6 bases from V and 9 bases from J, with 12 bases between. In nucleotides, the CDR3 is TGTGCCAGCAGAGGGGGATTAAGCATTCAGTACTTC. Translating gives CASRGGLSIQYF.

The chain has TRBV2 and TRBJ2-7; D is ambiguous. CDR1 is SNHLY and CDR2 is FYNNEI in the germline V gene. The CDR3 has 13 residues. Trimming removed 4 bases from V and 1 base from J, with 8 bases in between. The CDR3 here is CASSAHSSYEQYF. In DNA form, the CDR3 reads TGTGCCAGCAGTGCGCACTCATCCTACGAGCAGTACTTC.

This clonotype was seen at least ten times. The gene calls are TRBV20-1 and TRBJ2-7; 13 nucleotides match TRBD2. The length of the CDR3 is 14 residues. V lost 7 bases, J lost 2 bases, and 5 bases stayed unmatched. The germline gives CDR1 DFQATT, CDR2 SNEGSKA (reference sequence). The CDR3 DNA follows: TGCAGTGGAACACTAGCGGGGGGGCCCTACGAGCAGTACTTC. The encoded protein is CSGTLAGGPYEQYF.